This T cell receptor (beta chain) was obtained from a study of T cell responses to AZD1222 COVID-19 vaccine. A remark on this clone: The antigen is unknown.

The CDR3 is made up of 19 amino acids. In germline, CDR1 is LNHDA, CDR2 SQIVND (reference sequence). The junction had 9 bases not matched to a gene; V was cut back by 3 bases and J by 0 bases. Sequenced by immunoSEQ multiplex PCR; TCRdb stores in-frame clones only, minus some. The sample contains approximately 270,000 clones, 90% to 95% of which appear only once. Study results and caveats: Unmutated regions of variants are reportedly targeted by nearly half of spike-specific TCRs.

The rearrangement joins TRBV19 to TRBJ1-6; 9 nucleotides agree with TRBD1. The sequencing here drew on peripheral blood, taken 28 days after the second AZD1222 dose. The receptor comes from an adult who received the AZD1222 COVID-19 vaccine. CDR3 nucleotides: TGTGCCAGTAGTATGGACAGGGGCTACCTGAGCTCCTATAATTCACCCCTCCACTTT. Encoded protein: CASSMDRGYLSSYNSPLHF.